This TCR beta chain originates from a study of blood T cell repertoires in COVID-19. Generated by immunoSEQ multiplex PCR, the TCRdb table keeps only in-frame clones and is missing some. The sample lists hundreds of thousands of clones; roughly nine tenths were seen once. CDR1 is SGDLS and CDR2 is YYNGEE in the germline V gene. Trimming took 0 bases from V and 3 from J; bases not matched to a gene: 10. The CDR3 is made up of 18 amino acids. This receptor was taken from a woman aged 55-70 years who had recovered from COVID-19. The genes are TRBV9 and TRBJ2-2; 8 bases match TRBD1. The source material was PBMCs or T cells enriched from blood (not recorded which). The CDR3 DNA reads TGTGCCAGCAGCGTAGATCCGGGACAGGTATGGGACACCGGGGAGCTGTTTTTT. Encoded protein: CASSVDPGQVWDTGELFF.